This T cell receptor beta chain was identified in a study of cytomegalovirus exposure and HLA in healthy donors. All donors participated as healthy donors of bone marrow. V dropped 2 bases and J dropped 0 bases, with 5 bases sitting between them. The CDR3 sequence is 14 residues long. The germline V gene encodes CDR1 SGHAT and CDR2 FQNNGV. Both 60 Vbeta primers and 13 Jbeta primers went into the PCR. The assay was immunoSEQ multiplex PCR, and TCRdb's table has in-frame clones only and misses some. Among about 120,000 clones listed, 55% to 65% were seen once. On this clone: The antigen is undetermined.

Findings and caveats of the study: The presence/absence work took it that sequencing depth was about the same across donors. Later analysis identified several of the most significant clusters that appeared linked to common viral pathogens.

Material: PBMCs. This TCR derives from a man aged 40-49 years in good health and CMV-seropositive. This sequence joins TRBV11-2 and TRBJ2-4, with D tentatively TRBD1 (5 bases). The DNA for the CDR3 is TGTGCCAGCAGCTTACAGGGAGCCAAAAACATTCAGTACTTC. Residues: CASSLQGAKNIQYF.